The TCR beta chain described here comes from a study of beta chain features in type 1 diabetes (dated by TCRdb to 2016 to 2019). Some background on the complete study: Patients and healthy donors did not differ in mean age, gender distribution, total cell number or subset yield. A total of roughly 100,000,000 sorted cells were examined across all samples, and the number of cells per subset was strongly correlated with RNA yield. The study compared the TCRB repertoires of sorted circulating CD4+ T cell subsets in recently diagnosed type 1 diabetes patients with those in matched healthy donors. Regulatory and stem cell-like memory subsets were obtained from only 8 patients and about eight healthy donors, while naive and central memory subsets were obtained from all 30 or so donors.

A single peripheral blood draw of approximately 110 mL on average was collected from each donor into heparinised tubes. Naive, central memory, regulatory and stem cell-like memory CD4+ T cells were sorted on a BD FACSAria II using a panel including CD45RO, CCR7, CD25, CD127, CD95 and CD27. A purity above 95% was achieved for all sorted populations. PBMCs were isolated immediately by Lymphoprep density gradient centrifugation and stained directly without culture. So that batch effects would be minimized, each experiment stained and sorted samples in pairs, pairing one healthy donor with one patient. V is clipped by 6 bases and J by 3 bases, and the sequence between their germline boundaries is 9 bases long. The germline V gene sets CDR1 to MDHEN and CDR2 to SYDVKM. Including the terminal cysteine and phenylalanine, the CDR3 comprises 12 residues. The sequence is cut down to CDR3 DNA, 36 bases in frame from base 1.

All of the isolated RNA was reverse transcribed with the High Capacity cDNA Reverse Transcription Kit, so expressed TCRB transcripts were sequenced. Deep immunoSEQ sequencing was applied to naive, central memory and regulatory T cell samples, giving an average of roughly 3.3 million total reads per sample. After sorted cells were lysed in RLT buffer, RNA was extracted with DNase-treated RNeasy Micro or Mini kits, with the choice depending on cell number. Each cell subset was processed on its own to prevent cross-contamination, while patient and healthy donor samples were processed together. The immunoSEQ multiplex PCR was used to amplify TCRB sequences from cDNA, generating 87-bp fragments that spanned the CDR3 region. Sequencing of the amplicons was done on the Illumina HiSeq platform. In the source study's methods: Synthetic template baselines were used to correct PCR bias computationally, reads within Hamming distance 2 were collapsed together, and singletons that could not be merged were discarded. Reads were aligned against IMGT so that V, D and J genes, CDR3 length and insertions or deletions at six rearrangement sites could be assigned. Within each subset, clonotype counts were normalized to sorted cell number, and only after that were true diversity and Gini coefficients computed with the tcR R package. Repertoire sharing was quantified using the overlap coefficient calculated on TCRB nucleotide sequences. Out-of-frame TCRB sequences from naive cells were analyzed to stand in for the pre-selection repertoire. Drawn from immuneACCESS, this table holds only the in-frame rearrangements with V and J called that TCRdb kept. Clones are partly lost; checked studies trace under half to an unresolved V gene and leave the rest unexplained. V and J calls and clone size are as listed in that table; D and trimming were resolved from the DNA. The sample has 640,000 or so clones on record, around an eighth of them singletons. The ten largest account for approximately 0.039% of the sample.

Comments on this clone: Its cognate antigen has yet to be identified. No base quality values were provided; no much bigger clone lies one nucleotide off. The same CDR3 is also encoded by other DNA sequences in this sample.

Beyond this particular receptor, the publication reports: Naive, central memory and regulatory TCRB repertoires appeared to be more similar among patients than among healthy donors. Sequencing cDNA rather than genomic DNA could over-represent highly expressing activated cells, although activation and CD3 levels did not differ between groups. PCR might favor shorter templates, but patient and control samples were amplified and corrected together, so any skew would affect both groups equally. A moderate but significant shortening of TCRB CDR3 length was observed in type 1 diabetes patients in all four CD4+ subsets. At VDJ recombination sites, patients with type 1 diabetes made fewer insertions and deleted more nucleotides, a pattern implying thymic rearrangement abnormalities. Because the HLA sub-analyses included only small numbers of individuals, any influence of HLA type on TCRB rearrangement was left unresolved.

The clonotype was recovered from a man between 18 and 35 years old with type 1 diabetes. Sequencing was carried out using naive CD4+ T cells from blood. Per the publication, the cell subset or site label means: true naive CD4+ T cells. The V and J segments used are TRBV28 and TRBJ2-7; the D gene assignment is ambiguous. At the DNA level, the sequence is TGTGCCAGCAGCCTTTCAGGCTACGAGCAGTACTTC. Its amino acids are CASSLSGYEQYF.